The 4 T cell receptor beta chains below all came from one sample that was sequenced in a study of beta chain features in type 1 diabetes. The sequenced template was cDNA made from the entire isolated RNA. Data came from immunoSEQ multiplex PCR; TCRdb stores just in-frame clones and leaves some out. Of approximately 250,000 clones in the sample, 9.6% were seen once. The source material was naive CD4+ T cells from blood. The receptors were gathered from a woman younger than 30 in good health.

There are a few counts of this clone. The chain couples TRBV1 to TRBJ2-3; TRBD2 is the table's D call and was not checked against the DNA. TRBV1 is reported as a pseudogene. The CDR3 length is 14 residues. The CDR3 DNA is TGCACCAGCAGCCACCGGGAGCCCACAGATACGCAGTATTTT. Encoded protein: CTSSHREPTDTQYF.

This clone was observed a handful of times. The chain employs TRBV5-4 and TRBJ2-1; 8 bases map to TRBD2. The CDR3 runs to 15 residues. CDR1 and CDR2 from the germline V gene are SGHNT and YYREEE (reference sequence). Trimming took 3 bases from V and 15 from J; bases not matched to a gene: 17. CDR3 bases: TGTGCCAGCAGCTATACCTCCGGGACTAGTTCGATAGGGTTCTTC. Translated: CASSYTSGTSSIGFF.

The chain employs TRBV5-4 and TRBJ1-1; 7 bases align to TRBD1. CDR1 and CDR2 from the germline V gene are SGHNT and YYREEE (reference sequence). V gave up 4 bases and J gave up 1 base; unmatched junction bases: 7. The CDR3 covers 15 residues. The CDR3 sequence: CASSPVTGTNTEAFF. For the CDR3, the DNA is TGTGCCAGCAGCCCTGTGACAGGGACGAACACTGAAGCTTTCTTT.

V and J are TRBV21-1 and TRBJ2-1; the tabulated D call, TRBD1, remains unverified against the DNA. TRBV21-1 is termed a pseudogene. This CDR3 contains 16 residues. This CDR3 reads CASSKEGTGRHNEQFF. CDR3 bases: TGTGCCAGCAGCAAGGAAGGGACAGGGCGGCACAATGAGCAGTTCTTC.